A selection of T cell receptor beta chains follows, all from one sample in a study of T cell responses to AZD1222 COVID-19 vaccine. Libraries were prepared by immunoSEQ multiplex PCR; TCRdb keeps only in-frame clonotypes and omits some of them. The sample yields approximately 85,000 clones, 80% to 90% seen once. The sequencing here drew on peripheral blood, taken on day 0 of AZD1222 vaccination. These receptors all stem from an adult in good health. Each CDR3 is given with its conserved first and last residue. A D gene is named only where the DNA matches it firmly. Rows may omit the clone size; those that give it use once, few, many or a size class.

d_gene: -
j_gene: TRBJ1-5
abundance: -
v_gene: TRBV6-2/TRBV6-3
CDR3aa: CASSKKGGSNQPQHF
CDR3nt: TGTGCCAGCAGTAAAAAGGGGGGCAGCAATCAGCCCCAGCATTTT

d_gene: -
j_gene: TRBJ2-3
abundance: -
v_gene: TRBV7-9
CDR3aa: CASSLTLTSTDTQYF
CDR3nt: TGTGCCAGCAGCTTAACCCTAACTAGCACAGATACGCAGTATTTT

d_gene: TRBD2
j_gene: TRBJ2-1
abundance: -
v_gene: TRBV9
CDR3aa: CASSTSGSRNNEQFF
CDR3nt: TGTGCCAGCAGCACTAGCGGGAGTCGGAACAATGAGCAGTTCTTC

d_gene: -
j_gene: TRBJ2-1
abundance: -
v_gene: TRBV27
CDR3aa: CASSLRGLANEQFF
CDR3nt: TGTGCCAGCAGTTTAAGAGGGCTAGCAAATGAGCAGTTCTTC

d_gene: TRBD1
j_gene: TRBJ1-2
abundance: -
v_gene: TRBV30
CDR3aa: CAWRGQGESYGYTF
CDR3nt: TGTGCCTGGAGGGGACAGGGGGAGAGCTATGGCTACACCTTC

d_gene: -
j_gene: TRBJ2-5
abundance: -
v_gene: TRBV3-1/TRBV3-2
CDR3aa: CASSQLRDQETQYF
CDR3nt: TGTGCCAGCAGCCAACTCAGGGACCAAGAGACCCAGTACTTC

d_gene: -
j_gene: TRBJ2-3
abundance: -
v_gene: TRBV11-2
CDR3aa: CASSLDGWITTDTQYF
CDR3nt: TGTGCCAGCAGCTTAGATGGTTGGATCACCACAGATACGCAGTATTTT

d_gene: TRBD2
j_gene: TRBJ2-1
abundance: -
v_gene: TRBV29-1
CDR3aa: CSVEGTRTSYNEQFF
CDR3nt: TGCAGCGTTGAAGGGACTAGGACCTCCTACAATGAGCAGTTCTTC

d_gene: -
j_gene: TRBJ1-3
abundance: -
v_gene: TRBV5-5
CDR3aa: CASSPLGGTRNTIYF
CDR3nt: TGTGCCAGCAGCCCCCTGGGCGGAACCCGAAACACCATATATTTT

d_gene: -
j_gene: TRBJ2-1
abundance: -
v_gene: TRBV4-3
CDR3aa: CASSQDQVSYNEQFF
CDR3nt: TGCGCCAGCAGCCAAGATCAGGTCTCCTACAATGAGCAGTTCTTC

d_gene: TRBD1
j_gene: TRBJ1-4
abundance: -
v_gene: TRBV5-4
CDR3aa: CASSIWTGAEEKLFF
CDR3nt: TGTGCCAGCAGCATTTGGACAGGGGCGGAAGAAAAACTGTTTTTT

d_gene: TRBD1
j_gene: TRBJ2-1
abundance: -
v_gene: TRBV7-8
CDR3aa: CASSRTGQASGGQFF
CDR3nt: TGTGCCAGCAGCCGTACGGGGCAGGCTTCAGGGGGGCAGTTCTTC

d_gene: TRBD1
j_gene: TRBJ1-1
abundance: -
v_gene: TRBV11-2
CDR3aa: CASSSTLDRGRAEAFF
CDR3nt: TGTGCCAGCAGCTCAACCCTGGACAGGGGGCGGGCTGAAGCTTTCTTT

d_gene: -
j_gene: TRBJ1-1
abundance: -
v_gene: TRBV3-1/TRBV3-2
CDR3aa: CASSPQMNTEAFF
CDR3nt: TGTGCCAGCAGCCCGCAGATGAACACTGAAGCTTTCTTT

d_gene: -
j_gene: TRBJ1-6
abundance: -
v_gene: TRBV5-4
CDR3aa: CASNLFGQSNSPLHF
CDR3nt: TGTGCCAGCAACCTATTCGGACAGAGTAATTCACCCCTCCACTTT

d_gene: -
j_gene: TRBJ2-3
abundance: -
v_gene: TRBV3-1/TRBV3-2
CDR3aa: CASSLRGSDTQYF
CDR3nt: TGTGCCAGCAGCCTCCGGGGATCGGATACGCAGTATTTT

d_gene: -
j_gene: TRBJ2-3
abundance: once
v_gene: TRBV5-1
CDR3aa: CASSLARGWGTDTQYF
CDR3nt: TGCGCCAGCAGCTTGGCCAGGGGATGGGGCACAGATACGCAGTATTTT

d_gene: -
j_gene: TRBJ1-4
abundance: -
v_gene: TRBV5-1
CDR3aa: CASSFSSGPEKLFF
CDR3nt: TGCGCCAGCAGCTTTTCTTCAGGGCCCGAAAAACTGTTTTTT

d_gene: TRBD1
j_gene: TRBJ1-6
abundance: -
v_gene: TRBV13
CDR3aa: CASSLSVYGQGESPLHF
CDR3nt: TGTGCCAGCAGCTTATCTGTTTATGGGCAGGGGGAATCACCCCTCCACTTT

d_gene: -
j_gene: TRBJ2-1
abundance: -
v_gene: TRBV24-1
CDR3aa: CATSPGLDEQFF
CDR3nt: TGTGCCACCAGCCCAGGGCTTGACGAGCAGTTCTTC

d_gene: TRBD1
j_gene: TRBJ1-5
abundance: few
v_gene: TRBV9
CDR3aa: CASSVETGPNQPQHF
CDR3nt: TGTGCCAGCAGCGTAGAGACAGGGCCGAATCAGCCCCAGCATTTT

d_gene: TRBD1
j_gene: TRBJ1-3
abundance: -
v_gene: TRBV28
CDR3aa: CASSQTGGYGNTIYF
CDR3nt: TGTGCCAGCAGCCAGACAGGGGGATATGGAAACACCATATATTTT

d_gene: TRBD1
j_gene: TRBJ1-2
abundance: -
v_gene: TRBV18
CDR3aa: CASSEDRATAANNYGYTF
CDR3nt: TGTGCCAGCTCAGAAGACAGGGCGACCGCGGCGAATAACTATGGCTACACCTTC

d_gene: -
j_gene: TRBJ1-1
abundance: -
v_gene: TRBV7-9
CDR3aa: CASSLEGLTEAFF
CDR3nt: TGTGCCAGCAGCTTAGAGGGGCTTACTGAAGCTTTCTTT

d_gene: -
j_gene: TRBJ1-1
abundance: few
v_gene: TRBV5-4
CDR3aa: CASSLGADETAFF
CDR3nt: TGTGCCAGCAGCTTGGGGGCGGACGAGACGGCTTTCTTT